This is a list of T cell receptor beta chains from one sample in a study of brain T cells in children with intractable seizures. The protocol was immunoSEQ multiplex PCR, while the TCRdb copy is restricted to in-frame clones and leaves out a portion. The sample holds about 340,000 clones, roughly 92% seen once. The specimen comprised peripheral blood, sampled less than 6 months after surgery. These receptors were obtained from a boy under two years old with tuberous sclerosis and intractable seizures. Both conserved end residues are part of each CDR3. The D gene is left open where the match is weak. The size field is filled for only some rows; it gives once, few, many or a size class.

. | . | TRBJ2-7 | TRBV5-4 | TGTGCCAGCAGCTTGTCGGGGGCCAGTCTTAACGAGCAGTACTTC | CASSLSGASLNEQYF
. | . | TRBJ1-2 | TRBV7-2 | TGTGCCACTAAACAGGGTTCACTCGACGTAATTAACTATGGCTACACCTTC | CATKQGSLDVINYGYTF
. | TRBD2 | TRBJ2-1 | TRBV5-6 | TGTGCCAGCAGCTTCCGGCTTAGCGGGAGCTACAATGAGCAGTTCTTC | CASSFRLSGSYNEQFF
. | . | TRBJ2-3 | TRBV9 | TGTGCCAGCAGCGTAGGGGGAGATACGCAGTATTTT | CASSVGGDTQYF
. | . | TRBJ2-1 | TRBV9 | TGTGCCAGCAGCGTAGCTAGCCCGACGAGCTCCTACAATGAGCAGTTCTTC | CASSVASPTSSYNEQFF
. | TRBD2 | TRBJ2-3 | TRBV6-5 | TGTGCCACCCAAGCGGGAGGGGGGTATACGCAGTATTTT | CATQAGGGYTQYF
. | TRBD2 | TRBJ2-7 | TRBV9 | TGTGCCAGCAGCGTAGGATTGGCGGGAGGGGTCCACGAGCAGTACTTC | CASSVGLAGGVHEQYF
. | . | TRBJ2-7 | TRBV19 | TGTGCCAGCAAACCAGGACTAAATTTCGACGAGCAGTACTTC | CASKPGLNFDEQYF
. | . | TRBJ1-1 | TRBV20-1 | TGCAGTGCTAGTTCGAGGGTCAACACTGAAGCTTTCTTT | CSASSRVNTEAFF
. | TRBD2 | TRBJ2-7 | TRBV23-1 | TGCGCCAGCAGTCAATCGTTGGGGACTAGCGGAAGATATCCAAGGGCCTACGAGCAGTACTTC | CASSQSLGTSGRYPRAYEQYF
. | TRBD2 | TRBJ2-7 | TRBV13 | TGTGCCAGCTCCCTGATGAGCGGGGGACCTTCCTACGAGCAGTACTTC | CASSLMSGGPSYEQYF
. | TRBD1 | TRBJ2-5 | TRBV7-3 | TGTGCCAGCAGCACAGGGGCGAAAGAGACCCAGTACTTC | CASSTGAKETQYF
. | . | TRBJ2-1 | TRBV10-3 | TGTGCCATCAGTGCGGAGCACGATGAGCAGTTCTTC | CAISAEHDEQFF
. | . | TRBJ2-2 | TRBV6-1 | TGTGCCAGCAGGGAACTACTCCTCAGGAACACCGGGGAGCTGTTTTTT | CASRELLLRNTGELFF
. | . | TRBJ2-1 | TRBV28 | TGTGCCAGCACCGACGGTAATGAGCAGTTCTTC | CASTDGNEQFF
. | . | TRBJ1-2 | TRBV7-9 | TGTGCCAGCAGCTTATATTTAGGGCCCGGCGAGGGGAAAGATCTGAACTACACCTTC | CASSLYLGPGEGKDLNYTF
. | . | TRBJ1-1 | TRBV11-3 | TGTGCCAGCAGCTCCCAGAGTGGGGCGACTGCTGAAGCTTTCTTT | CASSSQSGATAEAFF
once | . | TRBJ2-7 | TRBV19 | TGTGCCAGTACTATATACAACAGCTACGAGCAGTACTTC | CASTIYNSYEQYF
. | . | TRBJ1-5 | TRBV12-3/TRBV12-4 | TGTGCCAGCAGCCTCAGGGCAAATCAGCCCCAGCATTTT | CASSLRANQPQHF
. | . | TRBJ2-3 | TRBV10-3 | TGTGCCATCGCCCAAAATCGGGAGAGCACAGATACGCAGTATTTT | CAIAQNRESTDTQYF
. | TRBD2 | TRBJ2-1 | TRBV9 | TGTGCCAGCAGCGTAGCTGAATTAGCGGGGCCCCAGTTCTTC | CASSVAELAGPQFF
. | . | TRBJ1-5 | TRBV6-5 | TGTGCCACATCCGAGGGGGGTCGGTGGCAGCCCCAGCATTTT | CATSEGGRWQPQHF
. | . | TRBJ2-5 | TRBV3-1/TRBV3-2 | TGTGCCAGCAGCCAAAAGTTAGGGCCGTTCAGGGAGACCCAGTACTTC | CASSQKLGPFRETQYF
few | . | TRBJ1-5 | TRBV27 | TGTGCCCGCCCAAATCAGCCCCAGCATTTT | CARPNQPQHF
. | . | TRBJ2-7 | TRBV6-5 | TGTGCCAGCAGTTACTTCGGGGACTTGGGCGAGCAGTACTTC | CASSYFGDLGEQYF
. | TRBD2 | TRBJ2-2 | TRBV2 | TGTGCCAGCAGTGCGTTGGGACTAGTGGTCGGGGAGCTGTTTTTT | CASSALGLVVGELFF
. | . | TRBJ2-3 | TRBV6-5 | TGTGCCAGCAGTTACGCAGGGCCCTTCACAGATACGCAGTATTTT | CASSYAGPFTDTQYF
. | TRBD2 | TRBJ2-7 | TRBV5-1 | TGCGCCAGCAGCCTTCGAAGCGGGAGGGCCGAGGAGCAGTACTTC | CASSLRSGRAEEQYF
. | . | TRBJ1-5 | TRBV5-8 | TGTGCCAGCAGCTTGGACAGGTTAAGGCCCCAGCATTTT | CASSLDRLRPQHF
. | TRBD2 | TRBJ2-1 | TRBV7-9 | TGTGCCAGCAGCTTAACGACGGGACTAGCGGGAGGGAGCTACAATGAGCAGTTCTTC | CASSLTTGLAGGSYNEQFF
. | TRBD1 | TRBJ2-2 | TRBV9 | TGTGCCAGCAGCAAACAGGGGGACACCGGGGAGCTGTTTTTT | CASSKQGDTGELFF
. | . | TRBJ1-4 | TRBV5-1 | TGCGCCAGCAGAGCAGGCCTCAATGAAAAACTGTTTTTT | CASRAGLNEKLFF
once | TRBD1 | TRBJ2-1 | TRBV27 | TGTGCCAGCAGTTCAAAAGTCGGACAGGGTTATTACAATGAGCAGTTCTTC | CASSSKVGQGYYNEQFF
. | . | TRBJ1-2 | TRBV14 | TGTGCCAGCAGCCAAGAAACCGAACCCAACTATGGCTACACCTTC | CASSQETEPNYGYTF
. | . | TRBJ1-1 | TRBV30 | TGTGCCTGGAGGTGGGGGCGGCCCCCTAACACTGAAGCTTTCTTT | CAWRWGRPPNTEAFF
. | . | TRBJ2-5 | TRBV15 | TGTGCCACCAGCAGAGATAAAAATGGCAGAGAGACCCAGTACTTC | CATSRDKNGRETQYF
. | TRBD2 | TRBJ2-7 | TRBV5-5 | TGTGCCAGCAGCTTGAGGGGAGTATCCGGGAGGGCGGCGGAGCAGTACTTC | CASSLRGVSGRAAEQYF
. | TRBD1 | TRBJ2-1 | TRBV19 | TGTGCCAGTAGTTTAACAGGGGGCGCGGGCAATGAGCAGTTCTTC | CASSLTGGAGNEQFF
. | . | TRBJ2-1 | TRBV5-4 | TGTGCCAGCAGCTATGAACGGTCCTCAGTGAATGAGCAGTTCTTC | CASSYERSSVNEQFF
. | . | TRBJ2-2 | TRBV30 | TGTGCCTGGAATAGCGGACCGAACACCGGGGAGCTGTTTTTT | CAWNSGPNTGELFF
. | . | TRBJ2-3 | TRBV5-1 | TGCGCCAGCAGCTTGGAAGGGGGACGGGTAGCGGACCTATACACAGATACGCAGTATTTT | CASSLEGGRVADLYTDTQYF
. | . | TRBJ1-3 | TRBV10-2 | TGCGCCAGCAGTGAGGGACCGACCTACTCTGGAAACACCATATATTTT | CASSEGPTYSGNTIYF
. | TRBD2 | TRBJ2-1 | TRBV5-1 | TGCGCCAGCAGCCCCGGACCGAGCGGGAGGGCCAACAATGAGCAGTTCTTC | CASSPGPSGRANNEQFF
. | . | TRBJ1-2 | TRBV18 | TGTGCCAGCTCACCACGTAAGGGAGATGGCTACACCTTC | CASSPRKGDGYTF
. | . | TRBJ2-5 | TRBV7-9 | TGTGCCAGCAGCTTAGAAACAGGCTCTAGGGAGACCCAGTACTTC | CASSLETGSRETQYF
. | TRBD1 | TRBJ1-2 | TRBV11-2 | TGTGCCAGCAGACCCCTTTCCGGGACAGGAGACTATGGCTACACCTTC | CASRPLSGTGDYGYTF
. | . | TRBJ2-3 | TRBV7-3 | TGTGCCAGCAGCTTAAGGTCTTATCCAGATACGCAGTATTTT | CASSLRSYPDTQYF
. | . | TRBJ2-7 | TRBV5-4 | TGTGCCAGCAGCTTGGGGCATTACGAGCAGTACTTC | CASSLGHYEQYF
. | TRBD1 | TRBJ2-1 | TRBV7-9 | TGTGCCAGCAGCTTCGAGGGGGCCTCAAAAGAGCAGTTCTTC | CASSFEGASKEQFF
. | . | TRBJ1-1 | TRBV21-1 | TGTGCCAGCAGCAAATTGGTCCCGGGACAGGACACTGAAGCTTTCTTT | CASSKLVPGQDTEAFF
. | TRBD2 | TRBJ2-1 | TRBV30 | TGTGCCTGCCGGACTAGCGGGAGCATTTTTGATGAGCAGTTCTTC | CACRTSGSIFDEQFF
. | . | TRBJ1-4 | TRBV6-5 | TGTGCCAGCAGTTACGGACCCTCTGGGGAAAAACTGTTTTTT | CASSYGPSGEKLFF
. | TRBD1 | TRBJ1-2 | TRBV3-1/TRBV3-2 | TGTGCCAGCAGCCAAGGAGAGGGGGCTGGTGGCTACACCTTC | CASSQGEGAGGYTF